One sample yielded the 2 T cell receptor beta chains listed below, sequenced in a study of post-analysis software for immune sequencing data. Study-wide results and limits: Compared with controls, patients had more of roughly five TRBV segments, including TRBV5-6, TRBV5-1 and TRBV20-1.

Libraries were made from TCR beta cDNA, and they carried unique molecular identifiers. TCRdb called the PCR reads again in MiXCR, with one record for every CDR3 protein. Of 600,000 to 700,000 distinct CDR3 sequences listed, approximately 60% are singletons. For these TCRs, the target antigens are not known. Sequenced material: blood. These receptors all come from a girl aged 2-10 years with multiple sclerosis.

This clonotype was detected a few times. This chain uses TRBV10-3 with TRBJ2-3, with 9 positions matching TRBD2. Trimming took 6 bases from V and 0 from J; bases not matched to a gene: 7. The CDR3 sequence is 16 residues long. Germline CDR1 and CDR2: ENHRY and SYGVKD. CDR3: CAISPISGSSTDTQYF. In nucleotides, the CDR3 is TGTGCCATCAGCCCCATTAGCGGGAGTAGCACAGATACGCAGTATTTT.

This chain links TRBV5-1 with TRBJ2-3; a weak D match, TRBD2 (6 bases). V was trimmed by 5 bases and J by 1 base, leaving 11 bases between them. The length of the CDR3 is 14 residues. Per the germline V gene, CDR1 is SGHRS and CDR2 is YFSETQ. CDR3 sequence reads: CASRRGEGTDTQYF. CDR3 nucleotide sequence: TGCGCCAGCAGGCGGGGCGAAGGCACAGATACGCAGTATTTT.